This TCR beta chain was sequenced in a study of T-cell reconstitution after alpha-beta-depleted transplantation in children. The authors prepared the TCRbeta library with unique molecular identifiers. TCRdb independently ran MiXCR on the PCR reads; one entry per CDR3 protein. The sample lists around 450,000 distinct CDR3 sequences, 15% to 20% occurring once. Germline V gene data show CDR1 as ENHRY and CDR2 as SYGVKD. The CDR3 has 12 amino acids. The V end was cut by 5 bases, the J end by 2 bases, with 7 bases between. The sample consisted of PBMCs, mostly from graft donor cells, taken 360 days after TCRalphabeta/CD19-depleted stem cell transplant. V usage is TRBV10-3 and J usage is TRBJ2-7; maybe TRBD1 (6 bases). The receptor comes from a boy under three years old who had a stem cell transplant for Wiskott-Aldrich syndrome, so the T cells may come from the graft donor. The CDR3 here is CAISSGAYEQYF. The DNA of the CDR3 is TGTGCCATCAGTTCAGGGGCCTACGAGCAGTACTTC.